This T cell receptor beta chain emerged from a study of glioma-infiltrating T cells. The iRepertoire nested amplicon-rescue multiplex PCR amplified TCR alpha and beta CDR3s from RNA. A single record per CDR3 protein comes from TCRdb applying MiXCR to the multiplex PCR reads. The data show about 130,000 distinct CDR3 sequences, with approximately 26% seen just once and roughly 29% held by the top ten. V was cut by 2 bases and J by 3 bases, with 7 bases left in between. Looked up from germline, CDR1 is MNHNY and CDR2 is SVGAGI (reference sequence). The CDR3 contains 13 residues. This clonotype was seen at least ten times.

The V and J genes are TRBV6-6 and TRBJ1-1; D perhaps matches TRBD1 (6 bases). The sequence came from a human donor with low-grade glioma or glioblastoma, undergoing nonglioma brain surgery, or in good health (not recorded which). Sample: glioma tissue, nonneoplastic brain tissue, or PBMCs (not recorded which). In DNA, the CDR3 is TGTGCCAGCAGTTACCCAGGGGACACTGAAGCTTTCTTT. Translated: CASSYPGDTEAFF.